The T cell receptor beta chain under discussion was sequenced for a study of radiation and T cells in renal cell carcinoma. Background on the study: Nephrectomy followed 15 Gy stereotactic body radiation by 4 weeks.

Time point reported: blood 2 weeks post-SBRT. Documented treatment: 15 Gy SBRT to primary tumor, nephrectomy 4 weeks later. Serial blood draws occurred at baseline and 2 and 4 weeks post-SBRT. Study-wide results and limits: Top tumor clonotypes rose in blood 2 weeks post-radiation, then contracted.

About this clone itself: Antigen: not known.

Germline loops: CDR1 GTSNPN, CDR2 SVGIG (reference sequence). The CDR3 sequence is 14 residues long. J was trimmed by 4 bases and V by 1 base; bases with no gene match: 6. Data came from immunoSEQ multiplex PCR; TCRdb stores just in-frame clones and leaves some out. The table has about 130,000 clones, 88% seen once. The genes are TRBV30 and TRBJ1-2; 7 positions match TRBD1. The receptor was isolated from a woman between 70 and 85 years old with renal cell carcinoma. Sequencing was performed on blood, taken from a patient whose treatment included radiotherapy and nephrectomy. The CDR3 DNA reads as TGTGCCTGGAGTGGCCACAGGGGAAGCTATGGCTACACCTTC. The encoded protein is CAWSGHRGSYGYTF.